Each of the 29 T cell receptor beta chains below was sequenced from the same sample in a study of cytomegalovirus exposure and HLA in healthy donors. Here immunoSEQ multiplex PCR was the method, and the copy in TCRdb shows in-frame clones only, minus some. The top ten hold approximately 4.5% of the sample, which has about 120,000 clones, approximately 86% seen once. The sequenced sample consisted of PBMCs. These TCRs come from a man between 18 and 29 years old in good health and CMV-seropositive.

This rearrangement joins TRBV7-2 to TRBJ1-1; D not resolved. Between the trimmed V and J ends, which lost 3 bases and 5 bases, there was a span of 16 bases. The CDR3 covers 15 residues. Germline assignment: CDR1 SGHTA and CDR2 FQGNSA. The DNA of the CDR3 is TGTGCCAGCAGCTTCTCGGCCACGGGGTATACTGAAGCTTTCTTT. Translated, it gives CASSFSATGYTEAFF.

This rearrangement joins TRBV27 to TRBJ2-2; TRBD2 is a possible D gene (6 bases). The germline gives CDR1 MNHEY, CDR2 SMNVEV (reference sequence). V was shortened by 0 bases and J by 2 bases, with 10 bases between the two germline ends. CDR3 size: 16 residues. CDR3 sequence (DNA): TGTGCCAGCAGTTTATCGTGGCGGGGTAACACCGGGGAGCTGTTTTTT. Translated: CASSLSWRGNTGELFF.

The sample holds one count of this clone. The rearrangement joins TRBV7-9 to TRBJ1-5; the D gene is possibly TRBD1 (5 bases). The V end was cut by 5 bases, the J end by 5 bases, with 19 bases between. Germline V gives CDR1 SEHNR, CDR2 FQNEAQ (reference sequence). The CDR3 totals 16 residues. The CDR3 region has the DNA TGTGCCAGCAGCGCACTGGACCAGAAGGGGCATCAGCCCCAGCATTTT. This sequence encodes CASSALDQKGHQPQHF.

The chain joins TRBV5-1 to TRBJ1-3; possibly TRBD1 for D (5 bases). V lost 1 base and J 0 bases, leaving 11 bases between the germline ends. Germline loops: CDR1 SGHRS, CDR2 YFSETQ. The CDR3 is made up of 16 amino acids. The CDR3 bases are TGCGCCAGCAGCTTGATGGTCGGGGGCTCTGGAAACACCATATATTTT. This sequence encodes CASSLMVGGSGNTIYF. Full variable domain (outside the CDR3, taken from reference TRBV5-1 and TRBJ1-3): KAGVTQTPRYLIKTRGQQVTLSCSPISGHRSVSWYQQTPGQGLQFLFEYFSETQRNKGNFPGRFSGRQFSNSRSEMNVSTLELGDSALYLCASSLMVGGSGNTIYFGEGSWLTVV.

This clone was counted a few times. The chain uses TRBV6-5 and TRBJ2-5; 7 nucleotides agree with TRBD1. CDR1 is MNHEY, CDR2 SVGAGI, per germline. V lost 8 bases, J lost 5 bases, and 11 bases stayed unmatched. The CDR3 totals 14 residues. The CDR3 spells CASSLDRVKETQYF. For the CDR3, the DNA is TGTGCCAGCTCCCTCGACAGGGTCAAGGAGACCCAGTACTTC.

This clone occurred a few times. The chain recombines TRBV19 with TRBJ1-5; the match to TRBD1 covers 7 bases. J lost 1 base, V lost 1 base, and 4 bases had no gene match. Germline CDR1 LNHDA, CDR2 SQIVND (reference sequence). The CDR3 totals 16 residues. CDR3 sequence: CASSIGQGISNQPQHF. DNA of the CDR3: TGTGCCAGTAGTATAGGACAGGGAATAAGCAATCAGCCCCAGCATTTT.

The rearrangement joins TRBV13 to TRBJ1-2; D is possibly TRBD1 (6 bases). The CDR3 is 14 amino acids. V was cut by 5 bases and J by 4 bases, with 14 bases left in between. Per germline, CDR1 PRHDT and CDR2 FYEKMQ (reference sequence). Written as DNA, the CDR3 is TGTGCCAGCAGCCCCCGGGGGGCTAGCTATGGCTACACCTTC. Translation gives CASSPRGASYGYTF.

This clone was detected only a few times. The CDR3 loop reads CASIGPVQEQYF. In DNA, the CDR3 is TGTGCCAGTATCGGCCCAGTACAGGAGCAGTACTTC. This chain links TRBV19 with TRBJ2-7; D not resolved. V dropped 7 bases and J dropped 7 bases, with 14 bases sitting between them. The CDR3 length is 12 residues. Germline V gene data show CDR1 as LNHDA and CDR2 as SQIVND (reference sequence).

This clone was seen a few times. The chain uses TRBV19 and TRBJ1-2; no firm D call. Germline assignment: CDR1 LNHDA and CDR2 SQIVND (reference sequence). V dropped 3 bases and J dropped 4 bases, with 12 bases sitting between them. This CDR3 is built from 14 residues. This chain's CDR3 is CASSIGRHTYGYTF. As DNA, the CDR3 is TGTGCCAGTAGTATCGGGAGGCACACCTATGGCTACACCTTC.

V is TRBV5-4 and J is TRBJ2-3; TRBD1 aligns across 7 bases. There are 15 residues in the CDR3. Germline V CDR1 and CDR2: SGHNT, YYREEE (reference sequence). V shed 2 bases, J shed 2 bases, and the junction held 5 bases outside the gene matches. This chain's CDR3 is CASSLPQGDTDTQYF. The CDR3, as DNA: TGTGCCAGCAGCTTACCTCAGGGGGACACAGATACGCAGTATTTT.

The chain couples TRBV28 to TRBJ1-3, with D possibly TRBD1 on 5 matching bases. Trimming took 3 bases from V and 2 from J, leaving 8 bases between them. This CDR3 has 14 amino acids. Germline V gene lookup returns CDR1 MDHEN and CDR2 SYDVKM. CDR3 protein: CASSFRGAGNTIYF. DNA for the CDR3: TGTGCCAGCAGTTTTCGGGGGGCTGGAAACACCATATATTTT.

The chain is built from TRBV19 and TRBJ1-2; D ambiguous. Germline CDR1 LNHDA, CDR2 SQIVND (reference sequence). Deletions cut 3 bases from V and 1 base from J, with 9 bases between. The CDR3 consists of 14 residues. CDR3 amino acids: CASSILTGNYGYTF. The DNA for the CDR3 is TGTGCCAGTAGTATCCTTACGGGTAACTATGGCTACACCTTC.

The CDR3 loop reads CASSAQGPNQPQHF. Here the CDR3 DNA reads TGTGCCAGCAGTGCACAGGGGCCCAATCAGCCCCAGCATTTT. V gene TRBV27 combines with J gene TRBJ1-5, with TRBD1 matching 7 bases. The CDR3 runs to 14 residues. V lost 5 bases, J lost 3 bases, and 4 bases stayed unmatched. CDR1 MNHEY and CDR2 SMNVEV come from the germline V gene (reference sequence).

The chain is built from TRBV7-8 and TRBJ2-7, with D possibly TRBD1 on 5 matching bases. From germline, CDR1 is SGHVS and CDR2 FQNEAQ. The CDR3 is 13 amino acids. V was trimmed by 2 bases and J by 1 base, leaving 6 bases between them. The CDR3 DNA is TGTGCCAGCAGCTTACGACAGTCCTACGAGCAGTACTTC. Encoded protein: CASSLRQSYEQYF.

J is TRBJ2-3 and V is TRBV6-4, with TRBD2 matching 7 bases. From germline, CDR1 is MRHNA and CDR2 SNTAGT. With V trimmed by 2 bases and J by 4 bases, 9 bases remained unmatched. This CDR3 contains 16 residues. CDR3 in DNA: TGTGCCAGCAGTGACAGGGCATCCCGGGAGGCAGATACGCAGTATTTT. This codes for CASSDRASREADTQYF.

The V gene is TRBV28, the J gene TRBJ1-1; D unresolved. CDR1 is MDHEN, CDR2 SYDVKM, per germline. This CDR3 has 13 residues. Trimming left V 1 base short and J 3 bases short, with 6 bases between. For the CDR3, the DNA is TGTGCCAGCAGTTTATCCCGGTACACTGAAGCTTTCTTT. Translated, it gives CASSLSRYTEAFF.

V is TRBV7-9 and J is TRBJ2-3; TRBD2 is a possible D gene (5 bases). Germline assignment: CDR1 SEHNR and CDR2 FQNEAQ (reference sequence). The CDR3 sequence is 11 residues long. V gave up 4 bases and J gave up 14 bases, with 13 bases separating them. CDR3 protein: CASSYRETRYF. The CDR3 DNA is TGTGCCAGCAGCTACCGGGAAACCAGGTATTTT.

CDR3 sequence reads: CASSPQGTLYNEQFF. Written as DNA, the CDR3 is TGTGCCAGTAGCCCTCAGGGGACCCTCTACAATGAGCAGTTCTTC. This chain links TRBV19 with TRBJ2-1; the D gene is possibly TRBD1 (6 bases). The CDR3 runs to 15 residues. V lost 6 bases and J 3 bases, leaving 15 bases between the germline ends. Per the germline V gene, CDR1 is LNHDA and CDR2 is SQIVND (reference sequence).

This chain links TRBV27 with TRBJ2-5, with a weak D call TRBD2 (5 bases). Germline V lookup: CDR1 MNHEY, CDR2 SMNVEV (reference sequence). This CDR3 is built from 11 residues. The V end lost 8 bases, the J end lost 7 bases, and 11 bases lay between the germline ends. CDR3 loop: CASGRSGTQYF. CDR3 bases: TGTGCCAGCGGAAGAAGCGGGACCCAGTACTTC.

The chain recombines TRBV27 with TRBJ2-2, with 7 bases fitting TRBD1. The CDR3 consists of 15 residues. Germline trimming cut 5 bases from V and 0 bases from J; bases unmatched to any gene: 3. CDR1 is MNHEY and CDR2 is SMNVEV in the germline V gene (reference sequence). The CDR3, as DNA: TGTGCCAGCAGTGACAGGGAGCCGAACACCGGGGAGCTGTTTTTT. Encoded protein: CASSDREPNTGELFF.

The gene calls are TRBV20-1 and TRBJ1-2; maybe TRBD1 (5 bases). Germline CDR1 and CDR2: DFQATT and SNEGSKA (reference sequence). Deletions cut 6 bases from V and 5 bases from J, with 10 bases between. There are 11 residues in the CDR3. CDR3 sequence reads: CSADSRYGYTF. DNA of the CDR3: TGCAGTGCCGACAGTAGGTATGGCTACACCTTC.

V and J are TRBV11-2 and TRBJ2-7; D is undetermined. The V gene's germline CDR1 is SGHAT and CDR2 FQNNGV. The ends were cut back, 5 bases at V and 3 bases at J, with 5 bases in the middle. The CDR3 runs 11 residues. CDR3 protein: CASSTNYEQYF. The CDR3 DNA is TGTGCCAGCAGCACAAACTACGAGCAGTACTTC.

This rearrangement joins TRBV7-9 to TRBJ1-2; D is undetermined. There are 14 residues in the CDR3. Germline V lookup: CDR1 SEHNR, CDR2 FQNEAQ (reference sequence). The germline V and J ends were trimmed by 5 bases and 4 bases, with 14 bases remaining between them. CDR3 sequence: CASSRGRPAYGYTF. The CDR3 DNA is TGTGCCAGCAGCCGAGGGCGGCCCGCCTATGGCTACACCTTC.

The rearrangement uses TRBV5-4 and TRBJ2-5; D possibly corresponds to TRBD2 (6 bases). CDR1 is SGHNT and CDR2 is YYREEE in the germline V gene (reference sequence). V lost 3 bases and J lost 5, with 14 bases in between. The CDR3 is 14 amino acids. This chain's CDR3 is CASSSGSPRETQYF. The CDR3 nucleotides read TGTGCCAGCAGCTCCGGGAGCCCCAGGGAGACCCAGTACTTC.

V usage is TRBV6-1 and J usage is TRBJ1-2; weak D call: TRBD1 (5 bases). This CDR3 is 13 amino acids long. With 2 bases removed from V and 4 bases from J, the gap between germline ends came to 8 bases. Looked up from germline, CDR1 is MNHNS and CDR2 is SASEGT. The CDR3 nucleotides are TGTGCCAGCAGTGAATCGGGGGTCTATGGCTACACCTTC. Translating it yields CASSESGVYGYTF.

This clone was observed a single time. The V and J genes are TRBV2 and TRBJ2-3; 10 bases are a match to TRBD2. CDR1 and CDR2 (germline): SNHLY, FYNNEI. The CDR3 spans 14 residues. V shed 7 bases and J 4 bases; nucleotides not matched to a gene: 5. The CDR3: CASILAGVSDTQYF. The CDR3 nucleotides read TGTGCCAGCATTCTAGCGGGGGTATCAGATACGCAGTATTTT.

This chain joins TRBV28 and TRBJ2-4; no clear D. V shed 7 bases and J shed 0 bases, with 10 bases lying between them. The CDR3 is 14 amino acids. CDR1 MDHEN and CDR2 SYDVKM come from the germline V gene. The CDR3 DNA is TGTGCCAGCACCCCGGTCCTAGCCAAAAACATTCAGTACTTC. Encoded protein: CASTPVLAKNIQYF.

The CDR3 sequence: CASSVDRGGTGNTIYF. The CDR3 bases are TGTGCCAGCAGCGTAGACCGTGGGGGGACAGGGAACACCATATATTTT. V gene TRBV9 combines with J gene TRBJ1-3; TRBD1 matches at 9 bases. J lost 7 bases, V lost 0 bases, and 8 bases had no gene match. CDR3 size: 16 residues. Germline V gene lookup returns CDR1 SGDLS and CDR2 YYNGEE. The variable domain in full, with the rest retrieved from reference TRBV9 and TRBJ1-3, is DSGVTQTPKHLITATGQRVTLRCSPRSGDLSVYWYQQSLDQGLQFLIQYYNGEERAKGNILERFSAQQFPDLHSELNLSSLELGDSALYFCASSVDRGGTGNTIYFGEGSWLTVV.

The J gene is TRBJ1-2, the V gene TRBV19; D gene unclear. The germline V and J ends were trimmed by 1 base and 4 bases, with 13 bases remaining between them. Germline lookup yields CDR1 LNHDA and CDR2 SQIVND (reference sequence). The CDR3 length is 15 residues. CDR3 protein: CASSIGRAGGYGYTF. DNA of the CDR3: TGTGCCAGTAGTATAGGGAGGGCCGGAGGCTATGGCTACACCTTC.